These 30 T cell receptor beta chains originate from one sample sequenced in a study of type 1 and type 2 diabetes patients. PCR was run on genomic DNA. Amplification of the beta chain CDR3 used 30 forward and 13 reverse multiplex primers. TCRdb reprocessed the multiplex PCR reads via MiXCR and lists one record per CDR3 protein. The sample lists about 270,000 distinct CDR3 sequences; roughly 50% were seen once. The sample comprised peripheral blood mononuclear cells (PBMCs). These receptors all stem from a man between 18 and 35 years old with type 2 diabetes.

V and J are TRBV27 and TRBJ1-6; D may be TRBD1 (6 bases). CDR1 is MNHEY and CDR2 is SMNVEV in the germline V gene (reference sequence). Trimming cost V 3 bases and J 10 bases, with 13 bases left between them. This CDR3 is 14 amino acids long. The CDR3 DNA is TGTGCCAGCAGTTTTACCGGGACAAGCTCACCCCTCCACTTT. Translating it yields CASSFTGTSSPLHF.

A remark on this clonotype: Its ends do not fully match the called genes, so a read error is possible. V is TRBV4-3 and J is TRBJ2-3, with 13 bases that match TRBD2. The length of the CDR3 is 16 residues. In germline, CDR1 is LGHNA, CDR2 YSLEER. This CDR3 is CTSSLGLAGPTDTQYF. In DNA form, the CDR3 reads TGCACCAGCAGCCTGGGACTAGCGGGACCCACAGATACGCAGTATTTT.

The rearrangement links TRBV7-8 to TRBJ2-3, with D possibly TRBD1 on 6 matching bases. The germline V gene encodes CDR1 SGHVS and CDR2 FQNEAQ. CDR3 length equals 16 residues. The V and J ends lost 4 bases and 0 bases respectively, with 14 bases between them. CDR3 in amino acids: CASSWSQGRSTDTQYF. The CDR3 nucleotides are TGTGCCAGCAGCTGGTCGCAGGGGCGGAGCACAGATACGCAGTATTTT.

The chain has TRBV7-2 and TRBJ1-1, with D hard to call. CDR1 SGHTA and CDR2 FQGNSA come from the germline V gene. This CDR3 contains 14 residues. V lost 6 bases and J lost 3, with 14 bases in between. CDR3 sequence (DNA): TGTGCCAGCAGACGTACTACAAGGTACACTGAAGCTTTCTTT. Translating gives CASRRTTRYTEAFF.

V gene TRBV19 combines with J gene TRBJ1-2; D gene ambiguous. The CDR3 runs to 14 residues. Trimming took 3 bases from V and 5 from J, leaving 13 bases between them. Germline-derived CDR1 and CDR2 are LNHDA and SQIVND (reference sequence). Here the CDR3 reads CASSIEAEWYGYTF. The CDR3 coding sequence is TGTGCCAGTAGTATCGAGGCAGAGTGGTATGGCTACACCTTC.

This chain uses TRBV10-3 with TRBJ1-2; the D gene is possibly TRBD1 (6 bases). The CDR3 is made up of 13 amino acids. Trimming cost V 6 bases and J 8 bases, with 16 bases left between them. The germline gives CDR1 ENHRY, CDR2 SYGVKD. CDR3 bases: TGTGCCATCAGCGGGGGGCCCGGGGAGGGCTACACCTTC. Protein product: CAISGGPGEGYTF.

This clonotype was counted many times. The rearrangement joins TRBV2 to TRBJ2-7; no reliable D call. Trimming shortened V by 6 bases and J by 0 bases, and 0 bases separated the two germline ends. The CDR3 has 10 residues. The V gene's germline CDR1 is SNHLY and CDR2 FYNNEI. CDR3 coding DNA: TGTGCCAGCAGCTCCTACGAGCAGTACTTC. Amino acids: CASSSYEQYF.

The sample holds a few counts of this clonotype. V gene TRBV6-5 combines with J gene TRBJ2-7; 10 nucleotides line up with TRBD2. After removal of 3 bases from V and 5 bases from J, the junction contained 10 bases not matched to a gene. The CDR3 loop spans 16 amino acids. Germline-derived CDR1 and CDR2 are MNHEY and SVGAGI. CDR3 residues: CASSYTPGLAINEQYF. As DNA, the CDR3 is TGTGCCAGCAGTTATACCCCGGGACTAGCGATCAACGAGCAGTACTTC.

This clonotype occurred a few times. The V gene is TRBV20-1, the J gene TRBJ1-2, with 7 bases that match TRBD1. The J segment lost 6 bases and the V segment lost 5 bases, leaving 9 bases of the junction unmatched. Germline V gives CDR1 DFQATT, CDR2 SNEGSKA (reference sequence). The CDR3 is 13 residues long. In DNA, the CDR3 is TGCAGTGCTGCCCTGGACAGGATAAATGGCTACACCTTC. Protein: CSAALDRINGYTF.

The CDR3 spells CASSPSGAYNEQFF. CDR3 nucleotide sequence: TGTGCCAGTAGTCCTAGCGGGGCTTACAATGAGCAGTTCTTC. This chain uses TRBV19 with TRBJ2-1; 9 nucleotides match TRBD2. This CDR3 spans 14 amino acids. Germline values: CDR1 LNHDA, CDR2 SQIVND (reference sequence). With 5 bases clipped from V and 4 bases from J, the junction kept 3 bases outside the gene matches.

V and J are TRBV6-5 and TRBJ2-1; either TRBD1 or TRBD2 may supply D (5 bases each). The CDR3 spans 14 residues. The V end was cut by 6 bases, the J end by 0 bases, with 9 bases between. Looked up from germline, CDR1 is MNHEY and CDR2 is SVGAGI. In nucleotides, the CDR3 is TGTGCCAGCAGGGCAGGGAGCTCCTACAATGAGCAGTTCTTC. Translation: CASRAGSSYNEQFF.

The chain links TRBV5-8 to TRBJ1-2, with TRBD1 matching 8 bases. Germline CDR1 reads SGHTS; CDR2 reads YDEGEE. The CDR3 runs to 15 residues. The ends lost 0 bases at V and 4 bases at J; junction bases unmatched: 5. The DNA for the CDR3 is TGTGCCAGCAGCTTGGATGGACAGGGAATCTATGGCTACACCTTC. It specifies CASSLDGQGIYGYTF.

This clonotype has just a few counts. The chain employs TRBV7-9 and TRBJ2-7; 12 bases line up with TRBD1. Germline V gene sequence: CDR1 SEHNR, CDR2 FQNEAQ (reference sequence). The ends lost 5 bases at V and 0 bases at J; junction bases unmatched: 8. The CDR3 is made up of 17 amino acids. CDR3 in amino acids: CASSPGTGGIGSYEQYF. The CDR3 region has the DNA TGTGCCAGCAGCCCCGGGACAGGGGGCATTGGCTCCTACGAGCAGTACTTC.

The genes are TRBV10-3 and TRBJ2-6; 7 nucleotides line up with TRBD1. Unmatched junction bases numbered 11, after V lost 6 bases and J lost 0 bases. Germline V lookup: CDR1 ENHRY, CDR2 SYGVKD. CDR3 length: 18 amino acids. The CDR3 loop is CAISLTGTVFSGANVLTF. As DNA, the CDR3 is TGTGCCATCAGCCTCACCGGGACAGTTTTCTCTGGGGCCAACGTCCTGACTTTC.

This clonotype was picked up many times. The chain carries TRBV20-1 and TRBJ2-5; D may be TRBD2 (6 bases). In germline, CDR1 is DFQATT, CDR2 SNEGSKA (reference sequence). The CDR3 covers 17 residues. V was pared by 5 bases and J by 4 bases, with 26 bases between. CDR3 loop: CSAQIFPLGLGGETQYF. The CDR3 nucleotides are TGCAGTGCTCAGATTTTTCCCCTAGGGCTGGGGGGAGAGACCCAGTACTTC.

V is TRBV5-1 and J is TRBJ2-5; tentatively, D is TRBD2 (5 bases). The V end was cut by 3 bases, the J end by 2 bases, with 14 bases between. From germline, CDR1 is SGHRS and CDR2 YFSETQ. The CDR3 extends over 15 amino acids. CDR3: CASSYLGLQQETQYF. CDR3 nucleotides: TGCGCCAGCAGCTACCTCGGACTGCAACAAGAGACCCAGTACTTC.

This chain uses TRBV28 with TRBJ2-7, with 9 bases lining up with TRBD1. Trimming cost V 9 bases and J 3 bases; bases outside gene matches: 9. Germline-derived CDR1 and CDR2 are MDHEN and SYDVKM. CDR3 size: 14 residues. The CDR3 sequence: CASKPGQGGYEQYF. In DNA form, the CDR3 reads TGTGCCAGTAAACCGGGACAGGGAGGCTACGAGCAGTACTTC.

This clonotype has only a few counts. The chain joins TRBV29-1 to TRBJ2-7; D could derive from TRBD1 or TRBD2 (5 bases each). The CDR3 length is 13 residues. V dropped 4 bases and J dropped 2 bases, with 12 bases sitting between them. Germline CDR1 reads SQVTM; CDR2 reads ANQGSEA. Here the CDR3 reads CSVAGTLAYEQYF. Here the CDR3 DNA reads TGCAGCGTTGCCGGGACGCTCGCCTACGAGCAGTACTTC.

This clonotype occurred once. CDR3 nucleotide sequence: TGTGCCAGCAGCCCCCGGGAGGGGGCAAATTCACCCCTCCACTTT. Its protein product is CASSPREGANSPLHF. The rearrangement links TRBV7-6 to TRBJ1-6; 7 bases match TRBD1. Trimming took 5 bases from V and 7 from J; bases not matched to a gene: 8. Germline loops: CDR1 SGHVS, CDR2 FNYEAQ. CDR3 length: 15 amino acids.

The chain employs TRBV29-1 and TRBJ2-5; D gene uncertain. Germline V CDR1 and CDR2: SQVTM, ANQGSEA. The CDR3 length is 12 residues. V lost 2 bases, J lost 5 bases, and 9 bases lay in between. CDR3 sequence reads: CSVEQNAETQYF. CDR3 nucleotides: TGCAGCGTTGAACAGAATGCGGAGACCCAGTACTTC.

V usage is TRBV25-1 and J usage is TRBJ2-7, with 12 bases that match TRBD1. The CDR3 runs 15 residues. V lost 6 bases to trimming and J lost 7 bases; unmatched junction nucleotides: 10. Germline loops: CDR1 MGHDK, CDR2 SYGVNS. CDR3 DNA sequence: TGTGCCAGCAGGGGCCCCGGGACAGGGGGCGGGGAGCAGTACTTC. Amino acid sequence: CASRGPGTGGGEQYF.

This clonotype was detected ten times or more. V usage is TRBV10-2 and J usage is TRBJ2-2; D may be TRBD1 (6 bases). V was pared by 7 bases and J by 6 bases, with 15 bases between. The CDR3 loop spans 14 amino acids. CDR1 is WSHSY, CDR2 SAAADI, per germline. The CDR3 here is CASTTHRASGELFF. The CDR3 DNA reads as TGCGCCAGCACCACTCACAGGGCATCCGGGGAGCTGTTTTTT.

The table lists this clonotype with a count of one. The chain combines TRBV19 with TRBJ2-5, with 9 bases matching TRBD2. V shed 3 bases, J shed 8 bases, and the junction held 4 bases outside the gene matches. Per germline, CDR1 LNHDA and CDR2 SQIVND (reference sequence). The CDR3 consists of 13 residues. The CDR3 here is CASSMLAGRTQYF. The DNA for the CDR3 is TGTGCCAGTAGTATGCTAGCGGGGAGAACCCAGTACTTC.

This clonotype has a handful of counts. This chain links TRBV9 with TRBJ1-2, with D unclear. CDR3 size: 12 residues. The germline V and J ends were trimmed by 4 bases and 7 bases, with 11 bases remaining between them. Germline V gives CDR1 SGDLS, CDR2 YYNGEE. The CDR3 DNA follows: TGTGCCAGCAGCCCCCCGGTGCTTGGCTACACCTTC. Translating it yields CASSPPVLGYTF.

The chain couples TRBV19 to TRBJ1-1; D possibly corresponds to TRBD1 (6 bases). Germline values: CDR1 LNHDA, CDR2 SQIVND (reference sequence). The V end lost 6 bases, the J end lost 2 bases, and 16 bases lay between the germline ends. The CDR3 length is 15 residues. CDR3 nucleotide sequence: TGTGCCAGTAGGGGTCTTAGGGGGTACAACACTGAAGCTTTCTTT. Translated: CASRGLRGYNTEAFF.

The CDR3, as DNA: TGTGCCAGCAAAAAGCGGGAGGGCGTTGAAGAGACCCAGTACTTC. This encodes CASKKREGVEETQYF. The chain employs TRBV6-6 and TRBJ2-5; 10 bases agree with TRBD2. The CDR3 is 15 residues long. The trim removed 7 bases at V and 3 bases at J, leaving 8 bases unmatched. Germline V CDR1 and CDR2: MNHNY, SVGAGI (reference sequence).

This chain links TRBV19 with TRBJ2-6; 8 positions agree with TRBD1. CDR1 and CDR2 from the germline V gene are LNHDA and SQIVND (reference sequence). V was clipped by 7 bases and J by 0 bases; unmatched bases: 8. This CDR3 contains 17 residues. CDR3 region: CASMRSGGASGANVLTF. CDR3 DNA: TGTGCCAGTATGAGGTCAGGGGGCGCCTCTGGGGCCAACGTCCTGACTTTC.

CDR3 nucleotides: TGTGCCAGCAGCGAGGGAGGGGGCGCGGTGCAGTTCTTC. Its protein product is CASSEGGGAVQFF. V and J are TRBV9 and TRBJ2-1; D tentatively fits TRBD1 or TRBD2 (7 bases each). Trimming removed 3 bases at V and 12 bases at J, with 16 bases between. There are 13 residues in the CDR3. Germline V gives CDR1 SGDLS, CDR2 YYNGEE. Filled out from reference TRBV9 and TRBJ2-1, the complete variable domain reads DSGVTQTPKHLITATGQRVTLRCSPRSGDLSVYWYQQSLDQGLQFLIQYYNGEERAKGNILERFSAQQFPDLHSELNLSSLELGDSALYFCASSEGGGAVQFFGPGTRLTVL.

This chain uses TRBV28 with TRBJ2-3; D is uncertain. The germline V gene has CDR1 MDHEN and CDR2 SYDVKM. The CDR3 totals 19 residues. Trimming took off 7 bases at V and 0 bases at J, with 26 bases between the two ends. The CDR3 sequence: CASTSTLNRVEKSTDTQYF. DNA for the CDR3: TGTGCCAGCACCTCAACCTTAAACCGGGTCGAGAAAAGCACAGATACGCAGTATTTT.

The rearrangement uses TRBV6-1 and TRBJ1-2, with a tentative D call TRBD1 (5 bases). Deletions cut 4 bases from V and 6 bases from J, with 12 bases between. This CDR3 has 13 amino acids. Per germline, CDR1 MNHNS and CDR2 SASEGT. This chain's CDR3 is CASSGGDWDGYTF. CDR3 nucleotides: TGTGCCAGCAGTGGAGGGGATTGGGATGGCTACACCTTC.